This T cell receptor (beta chain) was retrieved from a study of T cells in Graves' hyperthyroidism and ophthalmopathy. This clonotype was recorded at least ten times. Amplified TCR beta CDR3 regions came from RNA transcripts. In the first-round RT-PCR of the TCR CDR3, the HTBI primer set was used. TCRdb reanalysed the multiplex PCR reads using MiXCR and keeps one entry per CDR3 protein. The repertoire consists of approximately 410,000 distinct CDR3 sequences, with roughly 14% occurring once and the leading ten covering about 13%. Germline values: CDR1 LGHDT, CDR2 YNNKEL (reference sequence). The CDR3 has 14 amino acids. Trimming shortened V by 0 bases and J by 2 bases, and 8 bases separated the two germline ends.

The sample comprised blood. This chain links TRBV3-1 with TRBJ2-7; D possibly corresponds to TRBD2 (6 bases). This receptor was taken from a man aged 18 to 30 with Graves' ophthalmopathy. CDR3 sequence (DNA): TGTGCCAGCAGCCAAGAAGCGGGTACCTACGAGCAGTACTTC. Encoded protein: CASSQEAGTYEQYF.